The 3 T cell receptor beta chains in this list originate from one sample, sequenced in a study of beta chain features in type 1 diabetes. Broader study findings: Moderately but significantly shorter TCRB CDR3s were found in Type 1 diabetes patients in all four CD4+ subsets.

For these receptors, no antigen is known. Since all of the isolated RNA was reverse transcribed, expressed TCRB transcripts were what got sequenced. TCRdb's table, derived via immunoSEQ multiplex PCR, lists solely in-frame clones and lacks some. The repertoire holds 250,000 to 300,000 clones, around 25% seen once, with roughly 0.011% in the top ten. Sequencing was performed on naive CD4+ T cells from blood. These receptors all come from a woman aged 25-40 years with type 1 diabetes.

This clone has just a few counts. The chain is built from TRBV30 and TRBJ1-1; D is unclear. Trimming pared 1 base from V and 3 bases from J, leaving 9 bases between. CDR3 size: 13 residues. Germline V gene sequence: CDR1 GTSNPN, CDR2 SVGIG (reference sequence). This chain's CDR3 is CAWSDSGDTEAFF. For the CDR3, the DNA is TGTGCCTGGAGTGACAGTGGTGACACTGAAGCTTTCTTT.

This clone has only a few counts. Other DNA sequences from this sample encode an identical CDR3 as well. The chain carries TRBV5-6 and TRBJ1-1, with no clear D. The CDR3 loop spans 13 amino acids. Germline V gene sequence: CDR1 SGHDT, CDR2 YYEEEE. Between the trimmed V and J ends, which lost 2 bases and 2 bases, there was a span of 7 bases. CDR3 in amino acids: CASSLVANTEAFF. CDR3 bases: TGTGCCAGCAGCTTAGTAGCCAACACTGAAGCTTTCTTT.

The genes are TRBV30 and TRBJ2-7, with a possible D match to TRBD2 (5 bases). CDR3 length equals 13 residues. Germline CDR1 and CDR2: GTSNPN and SVGIG (reference sequence). Trimming stripped 0 bases from V and 3 bases from J, with 9 bases between. The CDR3 sequence: CAWSVGGGYEQYF. In DNA form, the CDR3 reads TGTGCCTGGAGTGTAGGAGGTGGCTACGAGCAGTACTTC.